Below are 11 T cell receptor beta chains sequenced from a single sample in a study of blood T cell repertoires in COVID-19. Assay: immunoSEQ multiplex PCR; the TCRdb copy retains only in-frame clones and omits some. Of around 250,000 clones detected, roughly 79% appear once; the ten largest clones hold over 1.5%. Sequenced: peripheral blood. The receptor source for this set is a woman aged 80 or over with acute or convalescent COVID-19.

The chain is built from TRBV21-1 and TRBJ2-6; TRBD1 is the table's D call, not checked against the DNA. TRBV21-1 is annotated as a pseudogene. The CDR3 length is 14 residues. CDR3 amino acids: CASSGRQGANVLTF. The CDR3 DNA reads as TGTGCCAGCAGCGGCCGACAGGGGGCCAACGTCCTGACTTTC.

About this clone: The sample holds other DNA sequences that translate to the same CDR3. The chain carries TRBV2 and TRBJ1-5; 9 bases are a match to TRBD1. The CDR3 length is 14 residues. Per germline, CDR1 SNHLY and CDR2 FYNNEI. The J segment lost 4 bases and the V segment lost 4 bases, leaving 2 bases of the junction unmatched. This CDR3 is CASSGQGGNQPQHF. CDR3 sequence (DNA): TGTGCCAGCAGTGGACAGGGGGGAAATCAGCCCCAGCATTTT.

This clone was observed a few times. The chain recombines TRBV7-2 with TRBJ2-1; tentative D call: TRBD2 (5 bases). V was cut by 5 bases and J by 7 bases, with 12 bases left in between. Germline loops: CDR1 SGHTA, CDR2 FQGNSA. This CDR3 is built from 13 residues. The CDR3 region has the DNA TGTGCCAGCAGCCGCGAGTCGGGGAATGAGCAGTTCTTC. It encodes CASSRESGNEQFF.

This chain joins TRBV7-2 and TRBJ2-2; 10 bases fit TRBD2. Unmatched junction bases numbered 9, after V lost 3 bases and J lost 5 bases. Germline-derived CDR1 and CDR2 are SGHTA and FQGNSA. This CDR3 has 17 residues. The CDR3 sequence is CASSFRLAGEGTGELFF. The CDR3 DNA follows: TGTGCCAGCAGCTTCCGCCTAGCGGGAGAGGGGACCGGGGAGCTGTTTTTT. Supplemented by reference TRBV7-2 and TRBJ2-2, the full variable domain reads GAGVSQSPSNKVTEKGKDVELRCDPISGHTALYWYRQSLGQGLEFLIYFQGNSAPDKSGLPSDRFSAERTGGSVSTLTIQRTQQEDSAVYLCASSFRLAGEGTGELFFGEGSRLTVL.

The chain links TRBV11-2 to TRBJ2-7, with D possibly TRBD1 on 6 matching bases. The V end lost 1 base, the J end lost 3 bases, and 10 bases lay between the germline ends. The CDR3 totals 14 residues. CDR1 and CDR2 (germline): SGHAT, FQNNGV. The chain's CDR3 is CASSLVTGRYEQYF. CDR3 coding DNA: TGTGCCAGCAGCTTAGTGACAGGACGCTACGAGCAGTACTTC.

The CDR3 DNA sequence: TGTGCCAGCAGCCAACACGGGAATGAAAAACTGTTTTTT. As protein: CASSQHGNEKLFF. The chain carries TRBV3-1 (or the pseudogene TRBV3-2) and TRBJ1-4; D is unresolved. The V gene lost 2 bases and the J gene lost 5 bases, with 6 bases spanning the gap. Germline-derived CDR1 and CDR2 are LGHDT and YNNKEL (reference sequence). The CDR3 covers 13 residues.

This clone was observed a few times. J is TRBJ2-7 and V is TRBV7-9; 7 positions match TRBD1. The CDR3 runs 15 residues. Germline values: CDR1 SEHNR, CDR2 FQNEAQ (reference sequence). The trim removed 4 bases at V and 2 bases at J, leaving 8 bases unmatched. Written as DNA, the CDR3 is TGTGCCAGCAGCTATCCAGGGGGTCGGCCCTACGAGCAGTACTTC. Protein: CASSYPGGRPYEQYF.

J is TRBJ2-7 and V is TRBV5-1; D might be TRBD2 (5 bases). V gave up 0 bases and J gave up 4 bases, with 14 bases separating them. From germline, CDR1 is SGHRS and CDR2 YFSETQ. The CDR3 is 15 residues long. In DNA, the CDR3 is TGCGCCAGCAGCTTGGCCCGGGAACCGATTTACGAGCAGTACTTC. It encodes CASSLAREPIYEQYF.

In its sample, this clone was seen a few times. This rearrangement joins TRBV7-2 to TRBJ1-1; perhaps TRBD1 as D (5 bases). CDR1 and CDR2 from the germline V gene are SGHTA and FQGNSA. This CDR3 is 13 amino acids long. Trimming removed 6 bases at V and 1 base at J, with 9 bases between. CDR3 nucleotides: TGTGCCAGCAGTCACCAGGGGAACACTGAAGCTTTCTTT. It yields the protein CASSHQGNTEAFF.

This chain connects TRBV13 to TRBJ2-5; 8 bases map to TRBD2. The CDR3 loop spans 17 amino acids. Germline loops: CDR1 PRHDT, CDR2 FYEKMQ (reference sequence). J gave up 6 bases and V 5 bases, and 17 bases lay outside the gene matches. In DNA form, the CDR3 reads TGTGCCAGCAGCCGACCCCTACCCGACGGGGGGGCGAAGACCCAGTACTTC. Its translation is CASSRPLPDGGAKTQYF. Full variable domain (missing parts from reference TRBV13 and TRBJ2-5): AAGVIQSPRHLIKEKRETATLKCYPIPRHDTVYWYQQGPGQDPQFLISFYEKMQSDKGSIPDRFSAQQFSDYHSELNMSSLELGDSALYFCASSRPLPDGGAKTQYFGPGTRLLVL.

The chain joins TRBV4-1 to TRBJ2-1, with 10 bases identical to TRBD2. This CDR3 has 18 residues. V dropped 1 base and J dropped 3; count of bases not matched to a gene: 9. Looked up from germline, CDR1 is MGHRA and CDR2 is YSYEKL. This CDR3 is CASSQGGQERGGYNEQFF. CDR3 coding DNA: TGCGCCAGCAGCCAAGGCGGGCAGGAGCGGGGGGGCTACAATGAGCAGTTCTTC.